A selection of T cell receptor beta chains follows, all from one sample in a study of T cells in Graves' hyperthyroidism and ophthalmopathy. In TCRdb, the multiplex PCR reads were re-called with MiXCR into one record per CDR3 protein. This repertoire shows some 210,000 distinct CDR3 sequences, more than 15% found once; its top ten account for around 50%. The specimen sequenced was blood. The receptors shown here come from a man between 50 and 59 years old with Graves' hyperthyroidism. Both conserved end residues are part of each CDR3. A D gene is named only where the DNA matches it firmly. The size field is filled for only some rows; it gives once, few, many or a size class.

v_gene,abundance,d_gene,j_gene,len,CDR3nt,CDR3aa
TRBV2,many,TRBD1,TRBJ2-3,13,TGTGCCAGCTCGACAGGGAGAACAGATACGCAGTATTTT,CASSTGRTDTQYF
TRBV7-9,few,TRBD1,TRBJ1-1,15,TGTGCCAGCAGCTTGGGCGGGACAGGGGGCGAAGAAGCTTTCTTT,CASSLGGTGGEEAFF
TRBV6-2/TRBV6-3,many,-,TRBJ1-4,17,TGTGCCAGCAGTCGTATACAGGACACTACAACTAATGAAAAACTGTTTTTT,CASSRIQDTTTNEKLFF
TRBV27,many,-,TRBJ1-1,14,TGTGCCAGCAGTTTAGGGTGGGCGGACACTGAAGCTTTCTTT,CASSLGWADTEAFF
TRBV5-5,many,-,TRBJ2-1,15,TGTGCCAGCAGCGGAGAAGGGGGATCCTACAATGAGCAGTTCTTC,CASSGEGGSYNEQFF
TRBV20-1,few,TRBD1,TRBJ2-7,14,TGCAGTGCTAGAGGTCGGGACAGTCTCTACGAGCAGTACTTC,CSARGRDSLYEQYF
TRBV5-8,-,-,TRBJ1-1,13,TGTGCCAGCAGCTGGGATTTGTTGGGTGAAGCTTTCTTT,CASSWDLLGEAFF
TRBV2,-,-,TRBJ1-5,14,TGTGCCAGCAGTGAGCAGCGGTATTCAGATACGCAGCATTTT,CASSEQRYSDTQHF
TRBV11-3,many,TRBD2,TRBJ2-1,16,TGTGCCAGCAGCTTAAGAAGCACTAGCGGGATGCATGAGCAGTTCTTC,CASSLRSTSGMHEQFF
TRBV3-1,-,TRBD2,TRBJ2-5,15,TGTGCCAGCAGCCAAGGGACTAGGGGACTGGGGACCCAGTACTTC,CASSQGTRGLGTQYF
TRBV30,few,-,TRBJ2-7,15,TGTGCCTGGGCCCGGGGCAGGGCCAAAACCTACGAGCAGTACTTC,CAWARGRAKTYEQYF
TRBV2,-,TRBD2,TRBJ2-4,14,TGTGCCAGCAGTACCGGGACTAGCGAAAACATTCAGTACTTC,CASSTGTSENIQYF
TRBV6-2/TRBV6-3,few,TRBD2,TRBJ2-7,12,TGTGCCAGCAGTTGGTCAGCGGGGGAGCAGTACTTC,CASSWSAGEQYF
TRBV12-3/TRBV12-4,many,TRBD1,TRBJ1-4,14,TGTGCCAGCAGTTCGACAGGGGGCGATGAAAAACTGTTTTTT,CASSSTGGDEKLFF
TRBV6-1,-,TRBD2,TRBJ2-3,16,TGTGCCAGCAGCCATAACCCCGGACTAGCGACAGATACGCAGTATTTT,CASSHNPGLATDTQYF
TRBV11-3,-,-,TRBJ2-1,15,TGTGCCAGCAGCTCGGGACGGGGTTCGGACAATGAGCAGTTCTTC,CASSSGRGSDNEQFF
TRBV7-9,-,TRBD1,TRBJ1-3,14,TGTGCCAGCAGCCTTACAGGGGGTCAAAACACCATATATTTT,CASSLTGGQNTIYF
TRBV6-1,-,-,TRBJ2-4,12,TGTGCCACACAGGGCGCCAAAAACATTCAGTACTTC,CATQGAKNIQYF
TRBV20-1,-,TRBD2,TRBJ2-7,13,TGCAGTGCTAGGAAGGCGGGAGTAGCCGAGCAGTACTTC,CSARKAGVAEQYF
TRBV7-2,many,TRBD1,TRBJ2-3,15,TGTGCCAGCAGCTGGGGACAGGACCGGGCAGATACGCAGTATTTT,CASSWGQDRADTQYF
TRBV11-2,many,-,TRBJ2-3,14,TGTGCCAGCAGCTCGACAGGGCGGGGGGATACGCAGTATTTT,CASSSTGRGDTQYF
TRBV7-9,many,-,TRBJ2-1,13,TGTGCCAGCAGCTTAGTTAGGACCAATGAGCAGTTCTTC,CASSLVRTNEQFF
TRBV5-1,few,TRBD2,TRBJ2-1,15,TGCGCCAGCAGCTTGGTAGCGGGAGTGGAGAATGAGCAGTTCTTC,CASSLVAGVENEQFF
TRBV7-2,once,-,TRBJ2-1,12,TGTGCCAGCAGCTCCTCCTTTTATGAGCAGTTCTTC,CASSSSFYEQFF
TRBV28,-,-,TRBJ2-7,13,TGTGCCAGCACCCCCCGGATCTCCTACGAGCAGTACTTC,CASTPRISYEQYF
TRBV7-9,many,-,TRBJ1-6,14,TGTGCCAGCAGCTTCCCGAGGCTCGGGTCACCCCTCCACTTT,CASSFPRLGSPLHF
TRBV6-1,-,TRBD1,TRBJ2-7,14,TGTGCCAGCGAGGACGGACAGGGGGGCTACGAGCAGTACTTC,CASEDGQGGYEQYF
TRBV6-6,many,-,TRBJ2-7,12,TGTGCCAGCAGTTACGGGGAAAACGAGCAGTACTTC,CASSYGENEQYF
TRBV7-2,many,TRBD1,TRBJ2-1,15,TGTGCCAGCAGCTTAGGACAGGGGGCCTACAATGAGCAGTTCTTC,CASSLGQGAYNEQFF
TRBV28,-,-,TRBJ2-7,16,TGTGCCAGCAGTTTCGCCAGCGGCTTGGGTGTGTACGAGCAGTACTTC,CASSFASGLGVYEQYF
TRBV6-1,few,TRBD1,TRBJ1-6,15,TGTGCCAGCAGTACGGCACAGGGGGCTGGTTCACCCCTCCACTTT,CASSTAQGAGSPLHF
TRBV28,-,TRBD2,TRBJ2-1,18,TGTGCCAGCAGTTTATTCGGGGTGTCTAGCGGGAGGCCCTATGAGCAGTTCTTC,CASSLFGVSSGRPYEQFF
TRBV5-1,many,-,TRBJ2-2,15,TGCGCCAGCAGCTGGACTACCTCGGGGACCGGGGAGCTGTTTTTT,CASSWTTSGTGELFF
TRBV6-1,-,TRBD2,TRBJ2-7,16,TGTGCCAGCACCCCAATGGGACTAGCGTTAGGAAATGAGCAGTACTTC,CASTPMGLALGNEQYF
TRBV7-9,few,-,TRBJ2-2,15,TGTGCCAGCAGCTTAGGGGCTAGCAGTCACGGGGAGCTGTTTTTT,CASSLGASSHGELFF
TRBV7-6,many,-,TRBJ2-3,15,TGTGCCAGCAGCCCACGACAGGATAGCACAGATACGCAGTATTTT,CASSPRQDSTDTQYF
TRBV19,-,TRBD1,TRBJ1-4,15,TGTGCCAGTAGTACAACGTGGACAGGTTCGGAAAAACTGGTTTTT,CASSTTWTGSEKLVF
TRBV3-1,few,-,TRBJ2-1,12,TGTGCCAGCAGCTTCTCCCCCGATGAGCAGTTCTTC,CASSFSPDEQFF
TRBV27,-,-,TRBJ2-1,15,TGTGCCAGCAGTTCCAGGGGACTTGGCTATAATGAGCAGTTCTTC,CASSSRGLGYNEQFF
TRBV6-1,few,TRBD1,TRBJ2-1,15,TGTGCCAGCAGTGAAAAGAGCGATGGATACAGGGGTCTGTTCTTC,CASSEKSDGYRGLFF
TRBV7-9,once,TRBD2,TRBJ2-1,20,TGTGCCAGCAGCCCTAGTGGGGCGGGACTAGCGGGAGGGTGGGGCAATGAGCAGTTCTTC,CASSPSGAGLAGGWGNEQFF
TRBV20-1,many,TRBD1,TRBJ1-1,16,TGCAGTGCTAGACTGACAGGGGGCAGTTCGGGAACTGAAGCTTTCTTT,CSARLTGGSSGTEAFF
TRBV12-3/TRBV12-4,few,TRBD1,TRBJ1-1,13,TGTGCCAGCAGCCGACAGGGAGCTTCAGGAGCTTTCTTT,CASSRQGASGAFF
TRBV29-1,few,-,TRBJ2-7,11,TGCAGCGTTGTTTGGGGTTACGAGCAGTACTTC,CSVVWGYEQYF
TRBV10-3,many,-,TRBJ2-1,16,TGTGCCATCAGTGAGGCGAACCTAGGGGCGCGCAATGAGCAGTTCTTC,CAISEANLGARNEQFF
TRBV20-1,few,-,TRBJ2-1,16,TGCAGTGCTAGAGATTTGACGGGAAGGTCCTACAATGAGCAGTTCTTC,CSARDLTGRSYNEQFF
TRBV20-1,many,-,TRBJ2-7,12,TGCAGTGCTTCGACCCAGCAATACGAGCAGTACTTC,CSASTQQYEQYF
TRBV18,many,-,TRBJ1-5,14,TGTGCCAGCTCACCACGACAGGAGAAGGAGCCCCAGCATTTT,CASSPRQEKEPQHF
TRBV30,few,-,TRBJ1-5,13,TGTGCCTGGAGTTTTGGGGAAAATCAGCCCCAGCATTTT,CAWSFGENQPQHF
TRBV12-3/TRBV12-4,many,-,TRBJ2-1,14,TGTGCCAGCAGTTTAAGGCTCCTCAACAATGAGCAGTTCTTC,CASSLRLLNNEQFF
TRBV2,many,TRBD1,TRBJ1-1,15,TGTGCCAGCAGTGGGACAGGGGGTCCCAACACTGAAGCTTTCTTT,CASSGTGGPNTEAFF
TRBV6-1,few,-,TRBJ2-7,15,TGTGCCAGCAGGGAAACAGGGGGGGGATCTACGAAGCAGTACTTC,CASRETGGGSTKQYF